The 30 T cell receptor beta chains listed next were all sequenced from one sample in a study of Ad26.COV2.S vaccination and SARS-CoV-2 variants. The treatment here: 15 to 20 received Ad26.COV2.S at low or high dose, single or two shots; several received placebo; per-sample allocation not given. Samples were taken on day 63 after the first vaccine or placebo injection. The assay was immunoSEQ multiplex PCR, and TCRdb's table has in-frame clones only and misses some. The repertoire consists of some 480,000 clones, with around 85% occurring once and the leading ten covering 9.5% to 15%. The source was peripheral blood, collected in a trial of Ad26.COV2.S vaccine versus placebo. The receptors derive from a person aged 18 to 59 who received the Ad26.COV2.S COVID-19 vaccine or a placebo.

V is TRBV6-5 and J is TRBJ1-5, with 10 bases identical to TRBD1. Trimming at V came to 6 bases and at J to 2 bases, leaving 4 bases not matched to a gene. Per the germline V gene, CDR1 is MNHEY and CDR2 is SVGAGI. The CDR3 has 15 residues. This chain's CDR3 is CASRRDRGRNQPQHF. CDR3 in DNA: TGTGCCAGCAGGAGGGACAGGGGACGCAATCAGCCCCAGCATTTT.

CDR3 sequence reads: CASSIQGAGTEAFF. The CDR3 DNA sequence: TGTGCCAGTAGTATCCAGGGGGCTGGCACTGAAGCTTTCTTT. J is TRBJ1-1 and V is TRBV19, with 8 bases lining up with TRBD1. Unmatched junction bases numbered 4, after V lost 3 bases and J lost 4 bases. This CDR3 is built from 14 residues. Germline CDR1 is LNHDA and CDR2 is SQIVND (reference sequence).

The V call is TRBV2, the J call TRBJ2-1; 15 nucleotides agree with TRBD2. Germline trimming cut 10 bases from V and 10 bases from J; bases unmatched to any gene: 8. The CDR3 is 14 residues long. Germline V lookup: CDR1 SNHLY, CDR2 FYNNEI. The CDR3: CATRTSGRGAEQFF. In nucleotides, the CDR3 is TGTGCCACTAGGACTAGCGGGAGGGGAGCCGAGCAGTTCTTC.

This clone was detected once. This chain links TRBV18 with TRBJ2-1; 12 bases align to TRBD2. The CDR3 consists of 16 residues. The J segment lost 6 bases and the V segment lost 3 bases, leaving 6 bases of the junction unmatched. Germline V gives CDR1 KGHSH, CDR2 LQKENI. CDR3 protein: CASSPTVLAGGNEQFF. The DNA for the CDR3 is TGTGCCAGCTCACCGACCGTACTAGCGGGAGGCAATGAGCAGTTCTTC.

The chain uses TRBV28 and TRBJ2-7; TRBD1 might be the D (6 bases). In germline, CDR1 is MDHEN, CDR2 SYDVKM. The CDR3 consists of 11 residues. The germline V and J ends were trimmed by 10 bases and 6 bases, with 13 bases remaining between them. CDR3 sequence: CATNRAFEQYF. For the CDR3, the DNA is TGTGCCACGAACAGGGCTTTCGAGCAGTACTTC.

This clone was seen a single time. The chain employs TRBV6-5 and TRBJ2-7, with D possibly TRBD2 on 7 matching bases. In germline, CDR1 is MNHEY, CDR2 SVGAGI. This CDR3 spans 12 amino acids. Trimming took off 10 bases at V and 6 bases at J, with 16 bases between the two ends. CDR3 DNA sequence: TGTGCCACCCAAAGGGAGGGGGGCGAGCAGTACTTC. Amino acids: CATQREGGEQYF.

The chain recombines TRBV6-2 or TRBV6-3 with TRBJ1-2; D is uncertain. Per the germline V gene, CDR1 is MNHEY and CDR2 is SVGEGT. V lost 6 bases and J lost 0, with 17 bases in between. The CDR3 runs to 16 residues. The CDR3 loop reads CASSAIKSGANYGYTF. CDR3 DNA: TGTGCCAGCAGCGCAATTAAGAGTGGAGCTAACTATGGCTACACCTTC.

This chain connects TRBV3-1 (or the pseudogene TRBV3-2) to TRBJ1-5, with TRBD1 as a possible D gene (6 bases). V dropped 1 base and J dropped 2 bases, with 12 bases sitting between them. The CDR3 is 16 amino acids. The germline V gene encodes CDR1 LGHDT and CDR2 YNNKEL (reference sequence). This CDR3 reads CASSQGQVGGNQPQHF. CDR3 DNA: TGTGCCAGCAGCCAAGGACAGGTGGGGGGCAATCAGCCCCAGCATTTT.

This clone turned up a few times. J is TRBJ2-1 and V is TRBV19; the D gene is possibly TRBD1 (6 bases). The V end lost 5 bases, the J end lost 5 bases, and 16 bases lay between the germline ends. Germline V gives CDR1 LNHDA, CDR2 SQIVND (reference sequence). This CDR3 is built from 15 residues. The DNA for the CDR3 is TGTGCCAGTAGTGTTCAAGGACAGACAAACAATGAGCAGTTCTTC. Its protein product is CASSVQGQTNNEQFF.

The V and J genes are TRBV28 and TRBJ1-6; TRBD1 matches 9 bases. V lost 2 bases to trimming and J lost 9 bases; unmatched junction nucleotides: 5. The germline CDR1 and CDR2 sequences are MDHEN and SYDVKM. This CDR3 has 15 residues. The CDR3 bases are TGTGCCAGCAGTTTAGAACAGGGGGCTGGTTCACCCCTCCACTTT. It specifies CASSLEQGAGSPLHF. Full variable domain (outside the CDR3, taken from reference TRBV28 and TRBJ1-6): DVKVTQSSRYLVKRTGEKVFLECVQDMDHENMFWYRQDPGLGLRLIYFSYDVKMKEKGDIPEGYSVSREKKERFSLILESASTNQTSMYLCASSLEQGAGSPLHFGNGTRLTVT.

V gene TRBV19 combines with J gene TRBJ2-2; D remains unclear. The germline V and J ends were trimmed by 9 bases and 3 bases, with 14 bases remaining between them. Germline-derived CDR1 and CDR2 are LNHDA and SQIVND (reference sequence). The CDR3 is made up of 14 amino acids. CDR3 sequence reads: CASLGQAYTGELFF. The CDR3 nucleotides read TGTGCCAGCCTGGGTCAAGCGTACACCGGGGAGCTGTTTTTT. The entire variable domain, with the rest obtained from reference TRBV19 and TRBJ2-2, is as follows: DGGITQSPKYLFRKEGQNVTLSCEQNLNHDAMYWYRQDPGQGLRLIYYSQIVNDFQKGDIAEGYSVSREKKESFPLTVTSAQKNPTAFYLCASLGQAYTGELFFGEGSRLTVL.

The chain combines TRBV14 with TRBJ2-5; the D gene could be TRBD1 or TRBD2 (5 bases each). With 5 bases removed from V and 9 bases from J, the gap between germline ends came to 10 bases. Germline V gene lookup returns CDR1 SGHDN and CDR2 FVKESK. The CDR3 has 11 residues. CDR3 coding DNA: TGTGCCAGCAGCACACGGGGACCCCAGTACTTC. This translates into CASSTRGPQYF.

The rearrangement links TRBV27 to TRBJ1-2, with 11 bases matching TRBD1. The V segment lost 3 bases and the J segment 7 bases; nucleotides outside the gene matches: 13. Germline-derived CDR1 and CDR2 are MNHEY and SMNVEV (reference sequence). The CDR3 spans 17 residues. Here the CDR3 DNA reads TGTGCCAGCAGTTTGTGGGGAGGGACAGGGGGAGTGCGTGGCTACACCTTC. As protein: CASSLWGGTGGVRGYTF.

J is TRBJ2-2 and V is TRBV30; D not resolved. The V gene's germline CDR1 is GTSNPN and CDR2 SVGIG (reference sequence). V was shortened by 3 bases and J by 4 bases, with 9 bases between the two germline ends. The CDR3 extends over 13 amino acids. The CDR3: CAWRPLLTGELFF. In DNA form, the CDR3 reads TGTGCCTGGAGACCCCTTCTCACCGGGGAGCTGTTTTTT.

The chain employs TRBV7-2 and TRBJ1-1; tentatively, D is TRBD1 (5 bases). From germline, CDR1 is SGHTA and CDR2 FQGNSA. Trimming shortened V by 2 bases and J by 1 base, and 8 bases separated the two germline ends. The CDR3 is 14 amino acids. The CDR3 coding sequence is TGTGCCAGCAGCTTAAGAGACAGGAACACTGAAGCTTTCTTT. It specifies CASSLRDRNTEAFF.

A few counts support this clone. The CDR3 loop is CASSSEGRLYEQYF. The CDR3 DNA sequence: TGCGCCAGCAGCTCGGAGGGTAGGCTCTACGAGCAGTACTTC. This rearrangement joins TRBV5-1 to TRBJ2-7, with TRBD2 as a possible D gene (6 bases). The CDR3 is made up of 14 amino acids. Per the germline V gene, CDR1 is SGHRS and CDR2 is YFSETQ. Trimming took off 3 bases at V and 3 bases at J, with 13 bases between the two ends.

The V gene is TRBV6-5, the J gene TRBJ1-2; the D is unclear. The ends were cut back, 5 bases at V and 8 bases at J, with 15 bases in the middle. The CDR3 has 13 residues. The germline V gene has CDR1 MNHEY and CDR2 SVGAGI. CDR3 sequence: CASSPLMGWGYTF. The DNA for the CDR3 is TGTGCCAGCAGTCCCTTAATGGGTTGGGGCTACACCTTC.

The V call is TRBV11-2, the J call TRBJ1-5; TRBD1 matches 9 bases. V lost 5 bases to trimming and J lost 6 bases; unmatched junction nucleotides: 5. The CDR3 runs 14 residues. Germline CDR1 is SGHAT and CDR2 is FQNNGV. The CDR3 nucleotides read TGTGCCAGCAGCCAGGGACAGGGCGGTCAGCCCCAGCATTTT. Protein: CASSQGQGGQPQHF.

This chain joins TRBV7-8 and TRBJ2-1; D is unresolved. V lost 5 bases and J 4 bases, leaving 12 bases between the germline ends. Germline assignment: CDR1 SGHVS and CDR2 FQNEAQ. CDR3 size: 14 residues. CDR3 sequence reads: CASSLQRRYNEQFF. For the CDR3, the DNA is TGTGCCAGCAGCCTCCAGCGTCGGTACAATGAGCAGTTCTTC.

The chain couples TRBV5-1 to TRBJ2-1, with 9 bases lining up with TRBD2. The J segment lost 12 bases and the V segment lost 2 bases, leaving 9 bases of the junction unmatched. Germline V gene sequence: CDR1 SGHRS, CDR2 YFSETQ. This CDR3 has 14 residues. CDR3 region: CASSLTASGTGQFF. The CDR3 DNA reads as TGCGCCAGCAGCTTAACAGCTAGCGGGACGGGGCAGTTCTTC.

This chain uses TRBV12-5 with TRBJ2-1; D tentatively reads TRBD1 or TRBD2 (5 bases each). The CDR3 has 14 residues. V was shortened by 5 bases and J by 4 bases, with 12 bases between the two germline ends. CDR1 LGHNT and CDR2 FRNRAP come from the germline V gene. DNA of the CDR3: TGTGCTAGTGGTCGGGACGCATCATACAATGAGCAGTTCTTC. It encodes CASGRDASYNEQFF.

The genes are TRBV28 and TRBJ1-5, with D maybe TRBD1 (6 bases). This CDR3 has 15 residues. The V end was cut by 1 base, the J end by 3 bases, with 10 bases between. Germline CDR1 MDHEN, CDR2 SYDVKM. CDR3 sequence: CASSLLTGNNQPQHF. The CDR3 DNA is TGTGCCAGCAGTTTATTAACAGGGAACAATCAGCCCCAGCATTTT.

This clone was detected once. This sequence joins TRBV4-2 and TRBJ2-7; D remains unclear. Germline V gives CDR1 LGHNA, CDR2 YNFKEQ. The CDR3 has 19 amino acids. The ends were cut back, 0 bases at V and 1 base at J, with 22 bases in the middle. The CDR3 DNA reads TGTGCCAGCAGCCAAGATTTTCGGCTATATGCGCAAGTGTCCTACGAGCAGTACTTC. Amino acids: CASSQDFRLYAQVSYEQYF.

Note on this clone: The sample contains more than one DNA sequence encoding this CDR3. V is TRBV5-6 and J is TRBJ2-3; 8 bases are a match to TRBD2. CDR1 is SGHDT and CDR2 is YYEEEE in the germline V gene. The CDR3 extends over 15 amino acids. V gave up 0 bases and J gave up 0 bases; unmatched junction bases: 0. CDR3 DNA sequence: TGTGCCAGCAGCTTGGGACTAGCGAGCACAGATACGCAGTATTTT. It encodes CASSLGLASTDTQYF.

This clone has only a few counts. The chain links TRBV6-2 or TRBV6-3 to TRBJ2-7; 9 bases are shared with TRBD2. The V and J ends lost 5 bases and 3 bases, in that order; junction bases with no gene match: 11. The CDR3 consists of 16 residues. The germline V gene encodes CDR1 MNHEY and CDR2 SVGEGT. The CDR3 DNA is TGTGCCAGCAGTACACTAGCGGGCCCACACGTCTACGAGCAGTACTTC. It encodes CASSTLAGPHVYEQYF.

The chain combines TRBV28 with TRBJ2-1, with TRBD2 matching over 9 bases. The germline gives CDR1 MDHEN, CDR2 SYDVKM. Losses at the gene ends were 5 bases for V and 5 bases for J; bases not matched to a gene: 7. The CDR3 contains 15 residues. The CDR3 nucleotides are TGTGCCAGCAGTCCGAGCGGGAGGCGTGACAATGAGCAGTTCTTC. Translation: CASSPSGRRDNEQFF.

This clone was seen a single time. This chain connects TRBV5-3 to TRBJ1-1, with 8 positions matching TRBD1. TRBV5-3 counts as an open reading frame of uncertain function. The ends lost 2 bases at V and 7 bases at J; junction bases unmatched: 7. The CDR3 consists of 14 residues. The CDR3 coding sequence is TGTGCCAGAAGCTTTTTAGGACAGGGAGATGAAGCTTTCTTT. It encodes CARSFLGQGDEAFF.

This chain joins TRBV25-1 and TRBJ2-7; D call uncertain. With 3 bases removed from V and 4 bases from J, the gap between germline ends came to 19 bases. This CDR3 is built from 16 residues. Germline V lookup: CDR1 MGHDK, CDR2 SYGVNS. CDR3 coding DNA: TGTGCCAGCAGTGATGTAGGCCAGCGAAGGCAATACGAGCAGTACTTC. It translates to CASSDVGQRRQYEQYF.

This clone was recorded only once. The chain carries TRBV15 and TRBJ2-2; 11 nucleotides line up with TRBD2. After removal of 3 bases from V and 6 bases from J, the junction contained 3 bases not matched to a gene. Germline CDR1 is LNHNV and CDR2 is YYDKDF (reference sequence). This CDR3 spans 15 amino acids. The CDR3 sequence: CATSSSGRVSGELFF. The CDR3 coding sequence is TGTGCCACCAGCAGTAGCGGGAGGGTTTCCGGGGAGCTGTTTTTT.

The V and J genes are TRBV28 and TRBJ2-1; 7 bases fit TRBD2. Germline values: CDR1 MDHEN, CDR2 SYDVKM. J was trimmed by 5 bases and V by 4 bases; bases with no gene match: 5. This CDR3 spans 14 amino acids. Written as DNA, the CDR3 is TGTGCCAGCAGTTCCCCGGGACTAAACAATGAGCAGTTCTTC. Protein sequence: CASSSPGLNNEQFF.